The clone carrying this T cell receptor beta chain has just a few counts. The record originates from a study of blood T cell repertoires in COVID-19. Study details: Acute and convalescent COVID-19 specimens originated in the United States, Italy and Spain. T cells, B-cell-depleted T cells, or PBMCs supplied cDNA or gDNA.

Authors' analysis steps: How many nucleated cells were present was estimated from reference gene primer amplification. TCRdb's copy holds only in-frame clones and misses some; the assay was immunoSEQ multiplex PCR. That table supplies the V and J calls and clone size; D and trimming were determined from the DNA. The table shows tens of thousands of clones, with 75% to 90% occurring only once. V dropped 8 bases and J dropped 0; count of bases not matched to a gene: 9. The CDR3 has 15 residues. In germline, CDR1 is MRHNA, CDR2 SNTAGT. This receptor was identified in a woman older than 75 with acute or convalescent COVID-19. J is TRBJ2-7 and V is TRBV6-4; TRBD1 matches 8 bases. Sequencing was performed on peripheral blood. The CDR3 sequence is CASPGDRTFSYEQYF. The DNA of the CDR3 is TGTGCCAGCCCCGGGGACAGGACCTTCTCCTACGAGCAGTACTTC.